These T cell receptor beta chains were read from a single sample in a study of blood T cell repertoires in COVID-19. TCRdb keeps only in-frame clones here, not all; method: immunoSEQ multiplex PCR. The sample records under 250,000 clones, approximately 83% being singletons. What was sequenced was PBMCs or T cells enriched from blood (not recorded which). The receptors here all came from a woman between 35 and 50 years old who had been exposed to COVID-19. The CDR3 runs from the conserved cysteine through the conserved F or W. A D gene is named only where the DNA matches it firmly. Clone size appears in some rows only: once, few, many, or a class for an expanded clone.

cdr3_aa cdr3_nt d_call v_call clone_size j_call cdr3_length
CASSQAGIGTDTQYF TGTGCCAGCAGCCAAGCGGGAATAGGCACAGATACGCAGTATTTT - TRBV14 once TRBJ2-3 15
CAISGNGLNYGYTF TGTGCCATCAGTGGAAACGGGTTGAACTATGGCTACACCTTC - TRBV10-3 - TRBJ1-2 14
CASGAGGLYEQYF TGCGCCAGCGGGGCAGGGGGCCTCTACGAGCAGTACTTC TRBD1 TRBV4-1 - TRBJ2-7 13
CTSSDRPTENNSPLHF TGCACCAGCAGCGACCGACCGACAGAAAATAATTCACCCCTCCACTTT - TRBV1 - TRBJ1-6 16
CASMWLSGANVLTF TGTGCCAGCATGTGGCTCTCTGGGGCCAACGTCCTGACTTTC - TRBV5-4 - TRBJ2-6 14
CASSPGTSGGRSSYNEQFF TGTGCCAGCAGCCCGGGGACTAGCGGGGGGCGGAGCTCCTACAATGAGCAGTTCTTC TRBD2 TRBV7-6 once TRBJ2-1 19
CASGLPTQGTTQYF TGTGCTAGTGGTTTGCCGACACAGGGGACGACCCAGTACTTC TRBD1 TRBV12-5 - TRBJ2-5 14
CSASIRDYEQYF TGCAGTGCTAGTATCAGGGACTACGAGCAGTACTTC - TRBV20-1 - TRBJ2-7 12
CASSPILDSGNTIYF TGTGCCAGCTCACCAATTCTGGACAGCGGAAACACCATATATTTT - TRBV18 - TRBJ1-3 15
CASSERGQMNTEAFF TGTGCCAGCAGCGAACGGGGTCAGATGAACACTGAAGCTTTCTTT - TRBV14 - TRBJ1-1 15
CASSLPAGTGGDTIYF TGCGCCAGCAGCTTGCCCGCCGGGACAGGGGGCGACACCATATATTTT TRBD1 TRBV5-1 - TRBJ1-3 16
CATSTHRLDNYGYTF TGTGCCACCAGCACCCACAGGCTAGATAACTATGGCTACACCTTC - TRBV15 once TRBJ1-2 15
CASSPEWSYNEQFF TGTGCCAGCAGCCCCGAGTGGTCCTACAATGAGCAGTTCTTC - TRBV7-2 - TRBJ2-1 14
CASSSHAQGYEQYF TGTGCCAGCAGCTCGCACGCCCAGGGGTACGAGCAGTACTTC - TRBV13 - TRBJ2-7 14
CASSHRDRATEAFF TGTGCCAGCAGCCACCGGGACAGGGCCACTGAAGCTTTCTTT TRBD1 TRBV5-4 few TRBJ1-1 14
CASSPAGGQETQYF TGTGCCAGCAGCCCAGCGGGGGGTCAAGAGACCCAGTACTTC TRBD2 TRBV3-1/TRBV3-2 - TRBJ2-5 14
CASGEQRGTEAFF TGTGCCAGCGGGGAACAGCGGGGCACTGAAGCTTTCTTT - TRBV7-6 few TRBJ1-1 13
CASSEPGQVQETQYF TGCGCCAGCAGTGAGCCGGGACAAGTCCAAGAGACCCAGTACTTC - TRBV10-1 - TRBJ2-5 15
CASSQDPRDSYGYTF TGTGCCAGCAGCCAAGACCCTCGGGACAGTTATGGCTACACCTTC TRBD1 TRBV4-2 once TRBJ1-2 15
CASSETGIGQPQHF TGTGCCAGCAGTGAAACAGGGATCGGACAGCCCCAGCATTTT - TRBV2 - TRBJ1-5 14
CASSMRSTGTGETQYF TGTGCCAGCAGCATGCGATCAACCGGGACAGGGGAGACCCAGTACTTC TRBD1 TRBV5-6 - TRBJ2-5 16
CASSLGQGIEKLFF TGTGCCAGTAGTCTTGGACAGGGGATTGAAAAACTGTTTTTT TRBD1 TRBV19 - TRBJ1-4 14
CASSVAYEAFF TGTGCCAGCTCAGTGGCTTATGAAGCTTTCTTT - TRBV18 - TRBJ1-1 11
CAWSASTSGGPLYF TGTGCCTGGAGTGCTTCGACTAGCGGGGGCCCCCTGTACTTC TRBD2 TRBV30 - TRBJ2-5 14
CASSIDPGQVGSPLHF TGTGCCAGTAGTATAGACCCCGGACAAGTCGGTTCACCCCTCCACTTT - TRBV19 - TRBJ1-6 16
CASSREQGANEKLFF TGCGCCAGCAGCCGAGAACAGGGTGCTAATGAAAAACTGTTTTTT - TRBV5-1 once TRBJ1-4 15
CASSRGGDSNQPQHF TGTGCCAGTAGTAGGGGAGGGGATAGCAATCAGCCCCAGCATTTT - TRBV19 - TRBJ1-5 15
CASTGTSGYNEQFF TGTGCCAGCACCGGGACTAGCGGGTACAATGAGCAGTTCTTC TRBD2 TRBV7-2 - TRBJ2-1 14
CASSPGANEKLFF TGTGCCAGCTCACCCGGGGCTAATGAAAAACTGTTTTTT - TRBV18 - TRBJ1-4 13
CASSPRTSSLAHHNEQFF TGTGCCAGCAGCCCTAGGACTAGCTCCCTTGCCCACCATAATGAGCAGTTCTTC TRBD2 TRBV3-1/TRBV3-2 - TRBJ2-1 18
CASSFGTGPSNTIYF TGTGCCAGCAGCTTCGGGACAGGGCCGTCGAACACCATATATTTT TRBD1 TRBV7-8 - TRBJ1-3 15
CASSLIQNTEAFF TGTGCCAGCAGTTTAATTCAGAACACTGAAGCTTTCTTT - TRBV12-3/TRBV12-4 - TRBJ1-1 13
CASSKITGDTQYF TGTGCCAGCAGTAAAATAACCGGAGATACGCAGTATTTT - TRBV6-5 - TRBJ2-3 13
CASSTTGGNNQPQHF TGTGCCAGCTCTACCACGGGAGGGAACAATCAGCCCCAGCATTTT - TRBV18 - TRBJ1-5 15
CASLVPGDTEAFF TGTGCCAGCCTCGTCCCCGGGGACACTGAAGCTTTCTTT - TRBV5-5 - TRBJ1-1 13
CASSPVHSSGVNTGELFF TGTGCCAGCTCACCAGTCCATTCTAGCGGGGTGAACACCGGGGAGCTGTTTTTT TRBD2 TRBV18 - TRBJ2-2 18
CAWSAPTGGDIGGEQYF TGTGCCTGGAGTGCCCCGACAGGGGGCGACATAGGAGGAGAGCAGTACTTC TRBD1 TRBV30 few TRBJ2-7 17
CASSLDGTRGETQYF TGCGCCAGCAGCTTGGATGGGACTAGAGGAGAGACCCAGTACTTC TRBD2 TRBV5-1 - TRBJ2-5 15
CASTLTGASYEQYF TGTGCCAGCACCCTGACAGGGGCATCCTACGAGCAGTACTTC TRBD1 TRBV7-9 - TRBJ2-7 14
CASSAGDRGAEKLFF TGTGCCAGCAGCGCCGGGGACAGGGGAGCTGAAAAACTGTTTTTT TRBD1 TRBV9 - TRBJ1-4 15
CASNLGGFTGELFF TGTGCCAGCAACTTGGGCGGTTTCACCGGGGAGCTGTTTTTT - TRBV5-5 - TRBJ2-2 14
CASRGTGRTEAFF TGCGCCAGCAGAGGGACAGGGCGCACTGAAGCTTTCTTT TRBD1 TRBV5-1 - TRBJ1-1 13
CASSLKGAVDDYGYTF TGTGCCAGCAGCTTGAAAGGGGCCGTGGATGACTATGGCTACACCTTC - TRBV5-4 - TRBJ1-2 16
CASSPAGGGTEAFF TGTGCCAGCTCACCGGCAGGGGGAGGCACTGAAGCTTTCTTT TRBD1 TRBV18 - TRBJ1-1 14
CASSPGLVHETQYF TGTGCCAGCAGCCCGGGACTGGTTCACGAGACCCAGTACTTC - TRBV7-2 - TRBJ2-5 14
CASSQDRGQFF TGTGCCAGCAGCCAAGACCGAGGGCAGTTCTTC - TRBV5-6 - TRBJ2-1 11
CASSGGRAGITYF TGTGCCAGCAGCGGAGGGAGGGCAGGGATAACGTACTTC TRBD2 TRBV3-1/TRBV3-2 - TRBJ2-7 13
CASSYAGGYGYTF TGTGCCAGCAGTTATGCCGGGGGCTATGGCTACACCTTC - TRBV27 - TRBJ1-2 13
CASSHLTDRGNYGYTF TGTGCCAGCAGCCACTTGACAGACAGGGGTAACTATGGCTACACCTTC TRBD1 TRBV3-1/TRBV3-2 few TRBJ1-2 16
CASSLGIYTGELFF TGTGCCAGCAGTCTCGGGATCTACACCGGGGAGCTGTTTTTT - TRBV27 - TRBJ2-2 14
CASSPSGGLIYGYTF TGTGCCAGCAGTCCCTCCGGGGGACTAATTTATGGCTACACCTTC - TRBV28 - TRBJ1-2 15
CASSPPAGTVSPLHF TGTGCCAGCAGCCCTCCGGCAGGAACCGTTTCACCCCTCCACTTT - TRBV3-1/TRBV3-2 - TRBJ1-6 15
CASSSPGVVHTF TGTGCCAGCAGTTCCCCGGGAGTAGTTCACACCTTC - TRBV6-5 - TRBJ1-2 12